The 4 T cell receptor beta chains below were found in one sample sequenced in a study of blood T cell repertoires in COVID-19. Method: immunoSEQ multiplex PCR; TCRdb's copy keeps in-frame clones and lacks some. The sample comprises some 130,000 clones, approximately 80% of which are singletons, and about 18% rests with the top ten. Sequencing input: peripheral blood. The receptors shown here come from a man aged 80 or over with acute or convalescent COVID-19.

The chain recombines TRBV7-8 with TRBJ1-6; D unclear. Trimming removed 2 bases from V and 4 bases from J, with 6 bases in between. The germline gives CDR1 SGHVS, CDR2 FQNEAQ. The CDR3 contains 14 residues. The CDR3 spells CASSLKAYNSPLHF. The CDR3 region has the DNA TGTGCCAGCAGCTTAAAAGCTTATAATTCACCCCTCCACTTT.

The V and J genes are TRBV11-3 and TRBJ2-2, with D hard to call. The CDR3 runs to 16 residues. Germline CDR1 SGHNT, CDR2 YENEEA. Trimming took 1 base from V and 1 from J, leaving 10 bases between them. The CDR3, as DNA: TGTGCCAGCAGCTTAGTAGGCGGAAAGAACACCGGGGAGCTGTTTTTT. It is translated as CASSLVGGKNTGELFF.

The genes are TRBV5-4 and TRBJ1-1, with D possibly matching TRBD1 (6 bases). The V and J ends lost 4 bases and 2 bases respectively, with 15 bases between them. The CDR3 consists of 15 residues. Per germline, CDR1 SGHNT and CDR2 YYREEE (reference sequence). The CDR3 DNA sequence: TGTGCCAGCAGCGCCGGGACACCCACTAACACTGAAGCTTTCTTT. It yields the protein CASSAGTPTNTEAFF.

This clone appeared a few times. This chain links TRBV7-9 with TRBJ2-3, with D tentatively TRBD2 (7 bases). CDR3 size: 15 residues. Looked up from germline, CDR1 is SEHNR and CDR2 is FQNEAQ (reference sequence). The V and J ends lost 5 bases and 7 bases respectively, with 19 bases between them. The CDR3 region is CASSPRGGGTNTQYF. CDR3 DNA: TGTGCCAGCAGCCCGAGGGGAGGGGGAACGAATACGCAGTATTTT.